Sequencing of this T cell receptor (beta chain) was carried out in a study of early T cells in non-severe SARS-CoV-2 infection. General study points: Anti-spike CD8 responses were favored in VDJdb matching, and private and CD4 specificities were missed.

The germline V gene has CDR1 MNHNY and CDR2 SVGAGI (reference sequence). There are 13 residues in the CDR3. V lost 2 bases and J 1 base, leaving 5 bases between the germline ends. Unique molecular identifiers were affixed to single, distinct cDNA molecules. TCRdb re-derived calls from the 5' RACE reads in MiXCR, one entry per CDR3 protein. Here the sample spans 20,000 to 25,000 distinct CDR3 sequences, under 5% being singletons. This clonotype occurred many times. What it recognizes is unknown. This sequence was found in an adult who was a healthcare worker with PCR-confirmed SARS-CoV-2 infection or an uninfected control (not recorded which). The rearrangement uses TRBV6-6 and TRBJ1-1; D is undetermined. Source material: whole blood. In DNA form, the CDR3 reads TGTGCCAGCAGTTACGCTCAGAACACTGAAGCTTTCTTT. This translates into CASSYAQNTEAFF.